The 9 T cell receptor beta chains listed next were all sequenced from one sample in a study of T cells after yellow fever vaccination. TCRdb processed the 5' RACE reads anew with MiXCR; each CDR3 protein has one entry. The sample includes about 340,000 distinct CDR3 sequences, under 15% of them seen just once. Specimen: CD4+ T cells sorted from PBMCs, collected 15 days after the yellow fever booster vaccination. Every receptor here comes from a man aged 18 to 29 who received the YFV17D yellow fever vaccine.

This chain uses TRBV11-2 with TRBJ2-7; TRBD1 matches 9 bases. Per germline, CDR1 SGHAT and CDR2 FQNNGV. Losses at the gene ends were 3 bases for V and 7 bases for J; bases not matched to a gene: 7. CDR3 length equals 14 residues. The CDR3 protein is CASSFGTGTGEQYV. CDR3 coding DNA: TGTGCCAGCAGCTTTGGGACAGGGACTGGAGAGCAGTACGTC.

The chain links TRBV11-3 to TRBJ2-5; D could derive from TRBD1 or TRBD2 (5 bases each). This CDR3 is built from 15 residues. Germline V gene data show CDR1 as SGHNT and CDR2 as YENEEA. The germline V and J ends were trimmed by 5 bases and 5 bases, with 18 bases remaining between them. CDR3 sequence: CASSPQAPGVETQYF. In DNA, the CDR3 is TGTGCCAGCAGCCCACAGGCTCCCGGGGTGGAGACCCAGTACTTC.

J is TRBJ2-7 and V is TRBV27; D may be TRBD2 (6 bases). The germline gives CDR1 MNHEY, CDR2 SMNVEV (reference sequence). The CDR3 is 15 residues long. Trimming took off 1 base at V and 5 bases at J, with 15 bases between the two ends. The chain's CDR3 is CASSLLVGGRNEQYF. As DNA, the CDR3 is TGTGCCAGCAGTTTATTAGTGGGGGGAAGGAACGAGCAGTACTTC.

The rearrangement uses TRBV3-2 and TRBJ1-5; TRBD1, the table's D call, was not compared with the DNA. TRBV3-2 is a documented pseudogene. This CDR3 is 16 amino acids long. CDR3 in amino acids: CARSLGGTGGRQPQHF. The CDR3 nucleotides are TGTGCCAGGAGCCTCGGAGGGACAGGGGGCCGTCAGCCCCAGCATTTT.

The table lists this clonotype with many counts. The chain couples TRBV5-1 to TRBJ2-1; 7 bases are a match to TRBD1. J was trimmed by 3 bases and V by 0 bases; bases with no gene match: 3. This CDR3 has 15 amino acids. Germline values: CDR1 SGHRS, CDR2 YFSETQ. CDR3 DNA: TGCGCCAGCAGCTTGGCCCCAGGGGGCTACAATGAGCAGTTCTTC. This gives the protein CASSLAPGGYNEQFF.

The chain joins TRBV9 to TRBJ2-3; D is undetermined. The CDR3 runs 15 residues. The germline V gene has CDR1 SGDLS and CDR2 YYNGEE. The V gene lost 0 bases and the J gene lost 3 bases, with 11 bases spanning the gap. CDR3 coding DNA: TGTGCCAGCAGCGTAGAGGGTTTTAGGACAGATACGCAGTATTTT. Encoded protein: CASSVEGFRTDTQYF.

This clonotype has only a few counts. The CDR3 is CASKKGGGDNEQFF. The CDR3, as DNA: TGTGCCAGCAAGAAGGGCGGGGGAGACAATGAGCAGTTCTTC. This rearrangement joins TRBV7-3 to TRBJ2-1, with 7 nucleotides matching TRBD2. The CDR3 is 14 amino acids. Germline CDR1 is SGHTA and CDR2 is FQGTGA. V was clipped by 7 bases and J by 5 bases; unmatched bases: 8. The full variable domain, with the rest looked up from reference TRBV7-3 and TRBJ2-1, is GAGVSQTPSNKVTEKGKYVELRCDPISGHTALYWYRQSLGQGPEFLIYFQGTGAADDSGLPNDRFFAVRPEGSVSTLKIQRTERGDSAVYLCASKKGGGDNEQFFGPGTRLTVL.

This clonotype was observed many times. This chain connects TRBV29-1 to TRBJ2-3, with 10 bases identical to TRBD2. The V gene end was trimmed by 5 bases and the J gene end by 4 bases; junction bases not matched to a gene: 6. In germline, CDR1 is SQVTM, CDR2 ANQGSEA. The CDR3 totals 14 residues. CDR3 DNA: TGCAGCGTTCTCCCAGCGGGGGGGTCAGATACGCAGTATTTT. As protein: CSVLPAGGSDTQYF.

In its sample, this clonotype was seen a few times. The J gene is TRBJ1-2, the V gene TRBV7-2; 7 bases line up with TRBD1. V lost 5 bases to trimming and J lost 4 bases; unmatched junction nucleotides: 10. This CDR3 is 15 amino acids long. Germline V gives CDR1 SGHTA, CDR2 FQGNSA. The CDR3 nucleotides read TGTGCCAGCAGCACCCGACAGGGAGATGCCTATGGCTACACCTTC. Translation gives CASSTRQGDAYGYTF. Together with reference TRBV7-2 and TRBJ1-2, the CDR3 gives the full variable domain: GAGVSQSPSNKVTEKGKDVELRCDPISGHTALYWYRQSLGQGLEFLIYFQGNSAPDKSGLPSDRFSAERTGGSVSTLTIQRTQQEDSAVYLCASSTRQGDAYGYTFGSGTRLTVV.